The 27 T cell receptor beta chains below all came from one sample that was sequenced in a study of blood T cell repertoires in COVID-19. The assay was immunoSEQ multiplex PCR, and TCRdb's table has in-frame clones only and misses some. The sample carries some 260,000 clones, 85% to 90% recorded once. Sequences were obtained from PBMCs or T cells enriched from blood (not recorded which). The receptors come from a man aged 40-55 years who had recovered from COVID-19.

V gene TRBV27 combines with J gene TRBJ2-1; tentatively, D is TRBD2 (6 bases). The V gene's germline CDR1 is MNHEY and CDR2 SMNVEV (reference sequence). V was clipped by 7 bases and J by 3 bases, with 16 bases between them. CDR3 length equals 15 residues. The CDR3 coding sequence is TGTGCCAGCAACCAAATACCGGACTACTACAATGAGCAGTTCTTC. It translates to CASNQIPDYYNEQFF.

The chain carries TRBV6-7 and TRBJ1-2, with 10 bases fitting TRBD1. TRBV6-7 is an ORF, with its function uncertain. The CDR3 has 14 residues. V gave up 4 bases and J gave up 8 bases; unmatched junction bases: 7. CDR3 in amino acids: CASSFDRGLWGYTF. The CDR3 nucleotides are TGTGCCAGCAGTTTCGACAGGGGGCTATGGGGCTACACCTTC.

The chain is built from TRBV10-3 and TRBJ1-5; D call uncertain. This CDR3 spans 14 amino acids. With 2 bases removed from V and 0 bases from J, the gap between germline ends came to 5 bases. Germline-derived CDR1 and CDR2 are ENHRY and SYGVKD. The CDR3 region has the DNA TGTGCCATCAGTGAGGAGTATAGCAATCAGCCCCAGCATTTT. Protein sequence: CAISEEYSNQPQHF.

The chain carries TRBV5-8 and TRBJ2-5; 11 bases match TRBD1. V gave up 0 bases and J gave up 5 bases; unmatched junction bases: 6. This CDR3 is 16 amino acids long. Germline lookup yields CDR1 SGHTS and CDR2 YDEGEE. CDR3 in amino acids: CASSLGGQGVGETQYF. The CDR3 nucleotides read TGTGCCAGCAGCTTGGGGGGACAGGGGGTCGGGGAGACCCAGTACTTC.

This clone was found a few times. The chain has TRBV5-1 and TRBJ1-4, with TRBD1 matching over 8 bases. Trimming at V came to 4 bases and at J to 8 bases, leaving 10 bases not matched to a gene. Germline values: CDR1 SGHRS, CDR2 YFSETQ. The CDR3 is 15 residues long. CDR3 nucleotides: TGCGCCAGCAGCGCCTATACAGGGGGGAACGAAAAACTGTTTTTT. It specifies CASSAYTGGNEKLFF.

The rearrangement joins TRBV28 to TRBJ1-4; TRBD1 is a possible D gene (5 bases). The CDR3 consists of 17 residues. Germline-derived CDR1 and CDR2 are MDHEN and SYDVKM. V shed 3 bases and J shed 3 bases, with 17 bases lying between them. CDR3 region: CASSFLGAGRANEKLFF. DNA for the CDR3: TGTGCCAGCAGTTTTCTAGGTGCTGGCAGGGCTAATGAAAAACTGTTTTTT.

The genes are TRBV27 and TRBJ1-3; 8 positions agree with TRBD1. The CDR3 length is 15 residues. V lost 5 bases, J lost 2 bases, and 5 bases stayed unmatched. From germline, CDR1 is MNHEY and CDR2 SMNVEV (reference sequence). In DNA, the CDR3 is TGTGCCAGCAGTGGGACAGGCTTCCCTGGAAACACCATATATTTT. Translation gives CASSGTGFPGNTIYF.

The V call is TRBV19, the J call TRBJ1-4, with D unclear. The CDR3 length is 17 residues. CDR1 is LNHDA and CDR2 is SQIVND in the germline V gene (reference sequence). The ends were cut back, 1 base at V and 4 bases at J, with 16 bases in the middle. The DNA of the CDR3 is TGTGCCAGTAGTATAGGGAGGGCCGGAGTCGGTAATGAAAAACTGTTTTTT. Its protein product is CASSIGRAGVGNEKLFF.

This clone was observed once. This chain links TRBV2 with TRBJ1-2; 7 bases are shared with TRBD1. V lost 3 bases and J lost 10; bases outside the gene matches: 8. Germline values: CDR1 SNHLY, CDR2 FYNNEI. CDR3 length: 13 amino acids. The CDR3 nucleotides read TGTGCCAGCAGTGAGAACCGGGACAGCCACTACACCTTC. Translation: CASSENRDSHYTF.

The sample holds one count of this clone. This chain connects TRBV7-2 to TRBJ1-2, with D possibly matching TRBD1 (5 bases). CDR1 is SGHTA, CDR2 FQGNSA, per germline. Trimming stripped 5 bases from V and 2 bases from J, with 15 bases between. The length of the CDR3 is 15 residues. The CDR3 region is CASSPRQISNYGYTF. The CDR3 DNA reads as TGTGCCAGCAGCCCCCGACAGATATCAAACTATGGCTACACCTTC.

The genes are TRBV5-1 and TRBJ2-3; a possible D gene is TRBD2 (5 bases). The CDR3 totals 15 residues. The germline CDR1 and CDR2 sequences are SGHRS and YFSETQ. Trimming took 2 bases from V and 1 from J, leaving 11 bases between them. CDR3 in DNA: TGCGCCAGCAGCTTATTGAGCGGAGGCACAGATACGCAGTATTTT. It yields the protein CASSLLSGGTDTQYF.

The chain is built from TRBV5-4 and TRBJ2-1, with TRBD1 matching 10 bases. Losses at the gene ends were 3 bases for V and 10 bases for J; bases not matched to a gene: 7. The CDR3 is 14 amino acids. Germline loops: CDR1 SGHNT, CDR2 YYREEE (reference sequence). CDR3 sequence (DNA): TGTGCCAGCAGCTCAAGACAGGGGGCGGGAGAGCAGTTCTTC. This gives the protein CASSSRQGAGEQFF.

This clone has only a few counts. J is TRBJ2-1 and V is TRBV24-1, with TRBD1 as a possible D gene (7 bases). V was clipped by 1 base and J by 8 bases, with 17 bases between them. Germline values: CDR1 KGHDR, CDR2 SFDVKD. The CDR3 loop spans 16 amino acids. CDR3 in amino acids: CATSDLGQGGLDEQFF. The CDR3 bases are TGTGCCACCAGTGATTTAGGGCAGGGGGGTCTCGATGAGCAGTTCTTC.

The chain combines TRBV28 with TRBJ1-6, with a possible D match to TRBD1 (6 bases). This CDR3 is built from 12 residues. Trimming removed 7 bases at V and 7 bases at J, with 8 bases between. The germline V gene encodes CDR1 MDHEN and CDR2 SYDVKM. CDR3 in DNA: TGTGCCAGCACACAGGGCAATTCACCCCTCCACTTT. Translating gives CASTQGNSPLHF.

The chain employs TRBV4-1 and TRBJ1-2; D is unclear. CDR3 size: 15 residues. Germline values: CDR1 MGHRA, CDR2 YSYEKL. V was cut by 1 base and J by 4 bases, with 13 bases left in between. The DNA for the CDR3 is TGCGCCAGCAGCCAAGCCCTACCCATCGGCTATGGCTACACCTTC. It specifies CASSQALPIGYGYTF.

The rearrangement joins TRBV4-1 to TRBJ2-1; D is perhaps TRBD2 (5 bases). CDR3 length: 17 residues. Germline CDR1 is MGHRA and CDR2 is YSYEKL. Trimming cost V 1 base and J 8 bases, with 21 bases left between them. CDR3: CASSQVDSPRVGDEQFF. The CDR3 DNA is TGCGCCAGCAGCCAAGTTGATAGCCCGAGGGTCGGCGATGAGCAGTTCTTC.

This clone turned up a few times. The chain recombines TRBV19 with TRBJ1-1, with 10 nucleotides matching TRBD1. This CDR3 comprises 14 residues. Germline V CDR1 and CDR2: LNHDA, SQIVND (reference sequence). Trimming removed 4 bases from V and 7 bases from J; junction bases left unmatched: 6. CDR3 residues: CASSSRQGASEAFF. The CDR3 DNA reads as TGTGCCAGTAGTAGTCGACAGGGGGCGAGTGAAGCTTTCTTT.

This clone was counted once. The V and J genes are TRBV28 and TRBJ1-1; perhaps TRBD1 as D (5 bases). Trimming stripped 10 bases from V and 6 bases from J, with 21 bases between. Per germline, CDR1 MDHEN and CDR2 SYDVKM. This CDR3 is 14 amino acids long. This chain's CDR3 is CAIRRGEGLAEAFF. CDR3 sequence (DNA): TGTGCCATCCGAAGAGGGGAGGGGTTAGCTGAAGCTTTCTTT.

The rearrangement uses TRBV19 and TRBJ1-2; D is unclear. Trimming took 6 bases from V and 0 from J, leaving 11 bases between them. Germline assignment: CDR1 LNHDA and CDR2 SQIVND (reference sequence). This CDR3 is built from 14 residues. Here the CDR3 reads CASRTAASNYGYTF. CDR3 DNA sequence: TGTGCCAGTAGAACAGCTGCATCTAACTATGGCTACACCTTC.

Here the CDR3 reads CASSSGQRATNEKLFF. DNA of the CDR3: TGTGCCAGCAGCTCGGGACAGAGAGCAACTAATGAAAAACTGTTTTTT. The rearrangement uses TRBV9 and TRBJ1-4; 7 positions agree with TRBD1. Germline loops: CDR1 SGDLS, CDR2 YYNGEE. J gave up 0 bases and V 4 bases, and 6 bases lay outside the gene matches. The CDR3 totals 16 residues.

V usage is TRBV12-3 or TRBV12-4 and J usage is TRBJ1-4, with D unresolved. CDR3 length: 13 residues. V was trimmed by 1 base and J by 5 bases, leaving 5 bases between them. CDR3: CASSLGMNEKLFF. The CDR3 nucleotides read TGTGCCAGCAGTTTAGGTATGAATGAAAAACTGTTTTTT.

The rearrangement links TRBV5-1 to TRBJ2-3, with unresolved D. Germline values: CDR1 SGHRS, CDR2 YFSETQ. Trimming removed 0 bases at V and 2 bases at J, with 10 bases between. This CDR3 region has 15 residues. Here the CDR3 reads CASSLAGPDTDTQYF. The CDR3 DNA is TGCGCCAGCAGCTTGGCGGGTCCGGACACAGATACGCAGTATTTT.

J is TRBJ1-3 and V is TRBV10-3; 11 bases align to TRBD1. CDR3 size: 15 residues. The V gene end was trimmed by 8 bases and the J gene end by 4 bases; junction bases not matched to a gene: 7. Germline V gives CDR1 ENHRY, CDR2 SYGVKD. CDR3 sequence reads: CAIRDRGISGNTIYF. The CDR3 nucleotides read TGTGCCATCCGGGACAGGGGGATTTCGGGAAACACCATATATTTT.

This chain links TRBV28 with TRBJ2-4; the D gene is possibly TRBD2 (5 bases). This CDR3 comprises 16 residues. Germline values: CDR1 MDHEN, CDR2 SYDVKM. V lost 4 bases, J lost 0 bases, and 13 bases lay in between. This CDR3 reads CASSSRSVLAKNIQYF. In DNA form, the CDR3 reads TGTGCCAGCAGTTCACGTAGCGTGTTAGCCAAAAACATTCAGTACTTC.

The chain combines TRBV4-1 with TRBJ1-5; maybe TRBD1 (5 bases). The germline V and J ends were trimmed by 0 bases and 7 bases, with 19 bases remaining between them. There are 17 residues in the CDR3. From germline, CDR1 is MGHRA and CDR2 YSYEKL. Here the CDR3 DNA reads TGCGCCAGCAGCCAAGATCATTTCGCGCCCGGGGGACAGCCCCAGCATTTT. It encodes CASSQDHFAPGGQPQHF.

The CDR3 here is CASSYASYSGNTIYF. In DNA, the CDR3 is TGTGCCAGCAGTTATGCCAGTTACTCTGGAAACACCATATATTTT. The chain employs TRBV6-6 and TRBJ1-3; no reliable D call. CDR3 length: 15 amino acids. Per germline, CDR1 MNHNY and CDR2 SVGAGI (reference sequence). Trimming took 3 bases from V and 0 from J, leaving 9 bases between them.

The CDR3: CASSSGQGGNQPQHF. CDR3 in DNA: TGCGCCAGCAGCTCAGGACAGGGCGGCAATCAGCCCCAGCATTTT. The rearrangement uses TRBV5-1 and TRBJ1-5; 8 bases line up with TRBD1. CDR3 size: 15 residues. Losses at the gene ends were 3 bases for V and 2 bases for J; bases not matched to a gene: 4. From germline, CDR1 is SGHRS and CDR2 YFSETQ.